The clone carrying this TCR beta chain was picked up a small number of times. These data come from a study of blood T cells in healthy people across ages. V was pared by 4 bases and J by 8 bases, with 11 bases between. This CDR3 has 12 amino acids. Germline loops: CDR1 SGHTS, CDR2 YDEGEE. A second PCR, run for about 6 to 12 cycles, used a sample-barcoded 5' primer plus a J-beta primer mix. With 12 random nucleotides, a template-switch adaptor tagged each individual cDNA molecule. All samples gave at least 2.5 million CDR3-containing paired-end reads. TCRdb re-analysed the 5' RACE reads in MiXCR, keeping a single row per CDR3 protein. Of some 1 million distinct CDR3 sequences in the sample, more than 35% were seen once.

This clonotype was sampled from a woman between 55 and 75 years old in good health. The chain couples TRBV5-8 to TRBJ2-3, with D possibly being TRBD2 (6 bases). Sequenced material: blood. This CDR3 reads CASSRPGGTQYF. As DNA, the CDR3 is TGTGCCAGCAGCCGCCCCGGGGGTACGCAGTATTTT.